This T cell receptor beta chain was observed in a study of OX40 agonist ivuxolimab in advanced cancers. Germline values: CDR1 MDHEN, CDR2 SYDVKM. This CDR3 has 15 amino acids. The V end was cut by 7 bases, the J end by 0 bases, with 14 bases between. TCRdb's copy holds only in-frame clones and misses some; the assay was immunoSEQ multiplex PCR. The sample lists around 99,000 clones, 85% to 90% occurring once. Sequenced material: CD4+ or CD8+ T cells sorted from blood, taken in a trial of the OX40 agonist ivuxolimab. The rearrangement uses TRBV28 and TRBJ2-3; D not certain. The origin of this receptor is an adult with an advanced solid tumor such as melanoma, head and neck, liver or kidney cancer. The CDR3 DNA sequence: TGTGCCAGCACATTGACCCGACGTAGCACAGATACGCAGTATTTT. Translation gives CASTLTRRSTDTQYF.